A selection of T cell receptor beta chains follows, all from one sample in a study of read filtering for tumor transcriptome and immune sequencing. TCRdb ran MiXCR on the reads and lists one entry per CDR3 protein. The table lists over 50,000 distinct CDR3 sequences, around 21% of them singletons. The sample comprised a population of CD138-negative cells sorted from bone marrow. The source of these receptors is a donor at least 40 years old with multiple myeloma. The conserved cysteine and the conserved F or W are not part of the CDR3 here.

v_call | cdr3_aa
TRBV20-1 | SATGLAGDYQETQY
TRBV7-2 | ASSPPGLQPQH
TRBV5-1 | ASSLAASGRNTDTQY
TRBV19 | ASSIWGRGDNQPQH
TRBV15 | ATYNRDKPYEQY
TRBV5-1 | ASRDGYTDTQY
TRBV11-2 | ASRAGETQY
TRBV28 | ASSLSRSNQPQH
TRBV4-1 | ASSLPGGAETQY
TRBV20-1 | SASGRSTDTQY
TRBV11-1 | ASTQVDRGELF
TRBV6-6 | ASSAAGGRDGEQF
TRBV3-2 | ASSQEARGNEQF
TRBV14 | ASSPYLAGDRDTQY
TRBV7-2 | AGSPWPSPNEQF
TRBV5-1 | ASSLVGQLYNEQF
TRBV24-1 | ATSGPGQHSYEQY
TRBV29-1 | TIGDYQETQY
TRBV5-1 | ASSLAVTNTEAF
TRBV4-2 | ASSQGERGGDTQY
TRBV3-1 | ASSLLGDEQF
TRBV4-1 | ASSSWTSTPLH
TRBV7-3 | ASSLLAGGVDEQF
TRBV4-1 | ASSQEDRVTDTQY
TRBV28 | ASSSKREGLGETQY
TRBV11-3 | ASSFASGGANEQF
TRBV5-1 | ASSRQGDTEAF
TRBV7-9 | ASSFQTGMKTEAF
TRBV14 | ASSRTGTGTDTQY
TRBV14 | ASSPWTSVLTNEQF
TRBV11-3 | ASSLVGVRNNEQF
TRBV20-1 | SAAQGGAYEQY
TRBV11-1 | ASSLRGQQFYEQY
TRBV10-3 | AITGDGANVLT
TRBV11-2 | ASSIGENTEAF
TRBV27 | ASSLSNGVNTEAF
TRBV10-2 | ASRAGGSSYEQY
TRBV27 | ASSLMGLFNEQF
TRBV7-9 | ASSLSGAGAGEAF
TRBV29-1 | SGLKGTDEQF
TRBV6-1 | ASSEEPGNQPQH
TRBV7-9 | ASSSQGINTEAF
TRBV20-1 | SARTTPPGETQY
TRBV6-4 | ASSDSLGKRQY
TRBV7-2 | ASRETLSIANYNEQF
TRBV27 | ASRRGYTEAF
TRBV7-3 | ASSAHAGGYEQF
TRBV6-5 | ASRLTGGLNEKLF
TRBV19 | ASSVVRDQEAQY
TRBV12-3/TRBV12-4 | ASGGTGGMSSPLH
TRBV29-1 | SVVTGGNNQPQH
TRBV10-3 | AISEREGQETQY